The 13 T cell receptor beta chains presented below share a single source sample, sequenced in a study of blood T cell repertoires in COVID-19. The table came from immunoSEQ multiplex PCR; TCRdb's copy has only in-frame clones and leaves some out. The sample includes about 190,000 clones, approximately 91% seen only once; the top ten take approximately 1.1%. The specimen was peripheral blood. Receptor source: a man aged 30 to 39 with acute or convalescent COVID-19.

The chain is built from TRBV12-5 and TRBJ1-4; D not resolved. V shed 0 bases and J shed 4 bases, with 12 bases lying between them. The CDR3 is 16 amino acids. Germline V gene sequence: CDR1 LGHNT, CDR2 FRNRAP. CDR3 amino acids: CASGLVRRGVNEKLFF. DNA of the CDR3: TGTGCTAGTGGTTTGGTACGACGGGGAGTTAATGAAAAACTGTTTTTT.

The V and J genes are TRBV4-2 and TRBJ1-5, with D possibly being TRBD1 (6 bases). Trimming pared 0 bases from V and 6 bases from J, leaving 9 bases between. The CDR3 runs 14 residues. Germline loops: CDR1 LGHNA, CDR2 YNFKEQ. Written as DNA, the CDR3 is TGTGCCAGCAGCCAAGATAAAGGGGGTCAGCCCCAGCATTTT. Amino acid sequence: CASSQDKGGQPQHF.

V usage is TRBV9 and J usage is TRBJ1-3, with 7 bases aligning to TRBD1. Germline V gene data show CDR1 as SGDLS and CDR2 as YYNGEE. The length of the CDR3 is 18 residues. The V gene end was trimmed by 3 bases and the J gene end by 0 bases; junction bases not matched to a gene: 12. The CDR3 nucleotides are TGTGCCAGCAGCGAGTGGGGGGATACAGGGGACTCTGGAAACACCATATATTTT. Its protein is CASSEWGDTGDSGNTIYF. Based on the CDR3 plus reference TRBV9 and TRBJ1-3, the full variable domain is DSGVTQTPKHLITATGQRVTLRCSPRSGDLSVYWYQQSLDQGLQFLIQYYNGEERAKGNILERFSAQQFPDLHSELNLSSLELGDSALYFCASSEWGDTGDSGNTIYFGEGSWLTVV.

This chain uses TRBV6-5 with TRBJ2-2; the D gene is possibly TRBD2 (6 bases). Germline V gives CDR1 MNHEY, CDR2 SVGAGI. V was cut by 7 bases and J by 2 bases, with 14 bases left in between. The CDR3 runs to 15 residues. CDR3 region: CASKGGVGNTGELFF. In DNA form, the CDR3 reads TGTGCCAGCAAAGGAGGGGTCGGAAACACCGGGGAGCTGTTTTTT.

V usage is TRBV10-1 and J usage is TRBJ2-2; TRBD1 might be the D (5 bases). The CDR3 loop spans 13 amino acids. Looked up from germline, CDR1 is WNHNN and CDR2 is SYGVQD (reference sequence). V was trimmed by 10 bases and J by 1 base, leaving 10 bases between them. This CDR3 is CATRQQNTGELFF. DNA for the CDR3: TGCGCCACAAGACAGCAGAACACCGGGGAGCTGTTTTTT.

This clone was recorded only once. As DNA, the CDR3 is TGTGCCAGCAGTTACGGGGCGGGAGTTGCCTCGGGCCCCGAGCAGTACTTC. Its translation: CASSYGAGVASGPEQYF. V gene TRBV6-2 or TRBV6-3 combines with J gene TRBJ2-7; 7 bases align to TRBD2. The V segment lost 2 bases and the J segment 6 bases; nucleotides outside the gene matches: 16. This CDR3 spans 17 amino acids. CDR1 and CDR2 from the germline V gene are MNHEY and SVGEGT.

The gene calls are TRBV2 and TRBJ2-7, with D possibly being TRBD1 (6 bases). This CDR3 comprises 13 residues. The V end lost 5 bases, the J end lost 3 bases, and 11 bases lay between the germline ends. The germline V gene has CDR1 SNHLY and CDR2 FYNNEI. The CDR3 DNA reads TGTGCCAGCAGTTGGGGGCCAAACTACGAGCAGTACTTC. This encodes CASSWGPNYEQYF.

The V call is TRBV27, the J call TRBJ1-5; 9 nucleotides align to TRBD1. The CDR3 length is 16 residues. The junction had 11 bases not matched to a gene; V was cut back by 5 bases and J by 6 bases. Per germline, CDR1 MNHEY and CDR2 SMNVEV (reference sequence). The CDR3 spells CASSPYSQGASQPQHF. The DNA for the CDR3 is TGTGCCAGCAGTCCTTACTCACAGGGGGCAAGTCAGCCCCAGCATTTT.

The chain couples TRBV3-1 (or the pseudogene TRBV3-2) to TRBJ1-1; TRBD1 agrees at 8 bases. CDR3 length: 15 residues. The germline CDR1 and CDR2 sequences are LGHDT and YNNKEL (reference sequence). Trimming at V came to 4 bases and at J to 1 base, leaving 5 bases not matched to a gene. CDR3 sequence reads: CASSPRDRGNTEAFF. The CDR3, as DNA: TGTGCCAGCAGCCCTAGAGACAGGGGGAACACTGAAGCTTTCTTT.

This chain connects TRBV5-1 to TRBJ2-7; TRBD1 agrees at 9 bases. The CDR3 loop spans 16 amino acids. The V and J ends lost 4 bases and 2 bases, in that order; junction bases with no gene match: 10. Per the germline V gene, CDR1 is SGHRS and CDR2 is YFSETQ. The CDR3: CASSPTGTGNTYEQYF. The CDR3 nucleotides are TGCGCCAGCAGCCCCACCGGGACAGGGAATACCTACGAGCAGTACTTC.

There are a few counts of this clone. The CDR3 bases are TGTGCCAGCAGCCAAGTATTGGGATCGGACAGGGGTGTCAGGGGATGGACCCAGTACTTC. Amino acids: CASSQVLGSDRGVRGWTQYF. The chain combines TRBV14 with TRBJ2-5; the match to TRBD1 covers 9 bases. This CDR3 region has 20 residues. Germline V CDR1 and CDR2: SGHDN, FVKESK. Trimming at V came to 1 base and at J to 7 bases, leaving 22 bases not matched to a gene.

This sequence joins TRBV11-1 and TRBJ2-7; 9 nucleotides agree with TRBD2. Germline V gene lookup returns CDR1 SGHAT and CDR2 FQDESV (reference sequence). The CDR3 consists of 15 residues. V lost 5 bases to trimming and J lost 1 base; unmatched junction nucleotides: 6. The CDR3 coding sequence is TGTGCCAGCAGCCCCGGGACTAGCAGATCCTACGAGCAGTACTTC. It codes for CASSPGTSRSYEQYF. Full variable domain (rest looked up from reference TRBV11-1 and TRBJ2-7): EAEVAQSPRYKITEKSQAVAFWCDPISGHATLYWYRQILGQGPELLVQFQDESVVDDSQLPKDRFSAERLKGVDSTLKIQPAELGDSAMYLCASSPGTSRSYEQYFGPGTRLTVT.

CDR3: CASRTYAGSGNTIYF. The CDR3 nucleotides are TGTGCCAGCAGGACCTACGCAGGCTCTGGAAACACCATATATTTT. The V gene is TRBV6-4, the J gene TRBJ1-3; D is ambiguous. CDR3 length: 15 amino acids. V shed 6 bases and J shed 0 bases, with 12 bases lying between them. Looked up from germline, CDR1 is MRHNA and CDR2 is SNTAGT.